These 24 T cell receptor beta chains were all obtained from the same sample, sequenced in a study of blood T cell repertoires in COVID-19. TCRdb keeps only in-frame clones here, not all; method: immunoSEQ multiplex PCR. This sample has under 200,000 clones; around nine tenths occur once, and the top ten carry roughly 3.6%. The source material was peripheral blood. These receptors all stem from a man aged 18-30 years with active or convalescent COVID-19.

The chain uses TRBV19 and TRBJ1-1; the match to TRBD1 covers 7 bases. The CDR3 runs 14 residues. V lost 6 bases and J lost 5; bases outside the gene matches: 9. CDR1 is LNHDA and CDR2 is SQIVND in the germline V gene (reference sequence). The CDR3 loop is CASRNLTGLTEAFF. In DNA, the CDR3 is TGTGCCAGTAGGAACCTGACAGGGCTAACTGAAGCTTTCTTT. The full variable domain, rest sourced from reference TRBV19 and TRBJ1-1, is DGGITQSPKYLFRKEGQNVTLSCEQNLNHDAMYWYRQDPGQGLRLIYYSQIVNDFQKGDIAEGYSVSREKKESFPLTVTSAQKNPTAFYLCASRNLTGLTEAFFGQGTRLTVV.

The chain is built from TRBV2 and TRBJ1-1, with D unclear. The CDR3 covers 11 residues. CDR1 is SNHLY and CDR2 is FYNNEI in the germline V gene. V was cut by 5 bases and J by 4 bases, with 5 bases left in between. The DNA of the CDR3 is TGTGCCAGCAGTCCTTCCACTGAAGCTTTCTTT. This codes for CASSPSTEAFF.

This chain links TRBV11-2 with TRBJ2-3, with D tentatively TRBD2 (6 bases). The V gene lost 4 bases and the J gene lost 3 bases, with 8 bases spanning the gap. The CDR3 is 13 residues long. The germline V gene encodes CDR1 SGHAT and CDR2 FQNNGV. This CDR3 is CASSSGLTDTQYF. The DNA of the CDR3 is TGTGCCAGCAGCTCGGGACTTACAGATACGCAGTATTTT.

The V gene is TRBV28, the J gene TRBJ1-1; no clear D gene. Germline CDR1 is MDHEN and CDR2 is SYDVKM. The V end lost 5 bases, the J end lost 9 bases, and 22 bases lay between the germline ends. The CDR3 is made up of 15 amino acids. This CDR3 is CASSDPGGQVVKAFF. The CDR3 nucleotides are TGTGCCAGCAGTGACCCAGGAGGGCAGGTCGTTAAAGCTTTCTTT.

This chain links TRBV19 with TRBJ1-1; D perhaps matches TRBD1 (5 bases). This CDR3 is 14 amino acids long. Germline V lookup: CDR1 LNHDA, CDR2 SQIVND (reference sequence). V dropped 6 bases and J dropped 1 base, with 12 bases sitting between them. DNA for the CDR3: TGTGCCAGTAGCTTCGGCGGACAGAACACTGAAGCTTTCTTT. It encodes CASSFGGQNTEAFF.

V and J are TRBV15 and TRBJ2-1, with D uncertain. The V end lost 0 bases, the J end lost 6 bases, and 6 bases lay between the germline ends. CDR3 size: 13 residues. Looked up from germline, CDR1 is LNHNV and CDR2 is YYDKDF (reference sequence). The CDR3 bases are TGTGCCACCAGCAGAGATGACATCAATGAGCAGTTCTTC. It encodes CATSRDDINEQFF.

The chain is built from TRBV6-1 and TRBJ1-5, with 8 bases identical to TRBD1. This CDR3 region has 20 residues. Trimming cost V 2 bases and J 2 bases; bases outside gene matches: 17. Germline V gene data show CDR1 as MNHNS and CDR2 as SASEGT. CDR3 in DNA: TGTGCCAGCAGTGAATACCCCCTGGGCAGGGGGCTAGTCGGCAATCAGCCCCAGCATTTT. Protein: CASSEYPLGRGLVGNQPQHF.

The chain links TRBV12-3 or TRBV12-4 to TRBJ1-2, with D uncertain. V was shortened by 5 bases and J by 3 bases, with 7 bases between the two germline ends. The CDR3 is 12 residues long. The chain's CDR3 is CASSPGDYGYTF. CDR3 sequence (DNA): TGTGCCAGCAGTCCAGGTGACTATGGCTACACCTTC.

CDR3 coding DNA: TGCGCCAGCAGCTTATCAGGTGCTGGCAATCAGCCCCAGCATTTT. It codes for CASSLSGAGNQPQHF. This chain uses TRBV5-1 with TRBJ1-5; D is undetermined. CDR3 length equals 15 residues. Germline V gene data show CDR1 as SGHRS and CDR2 as YFSETQ. V lost 2 bases to trimming and J lost 2 bases, with 11 bases between them.

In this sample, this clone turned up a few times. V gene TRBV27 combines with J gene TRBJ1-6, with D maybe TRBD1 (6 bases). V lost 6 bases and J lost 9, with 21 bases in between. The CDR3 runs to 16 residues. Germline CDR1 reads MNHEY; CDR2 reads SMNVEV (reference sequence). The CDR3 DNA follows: TGTGCCAGCAGCCTCCACAGGGTAGAATTCGGTTCACCCCTCCACTTT. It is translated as CASSLHRVEFGSPLHF.

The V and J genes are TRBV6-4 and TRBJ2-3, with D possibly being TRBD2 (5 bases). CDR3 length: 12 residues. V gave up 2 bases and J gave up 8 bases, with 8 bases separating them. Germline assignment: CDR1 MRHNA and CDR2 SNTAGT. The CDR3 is CASSDPAGTQYF. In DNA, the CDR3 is TGTGCCAGCAGTGACCCGGCGGGTACGCAGTATTTT.

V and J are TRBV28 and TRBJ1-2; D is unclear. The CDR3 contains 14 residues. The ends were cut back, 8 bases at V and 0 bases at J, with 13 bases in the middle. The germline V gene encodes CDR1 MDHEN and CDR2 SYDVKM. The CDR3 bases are TGTGCCAGCGTTTCGGGGATCGCTAACTATGGCTACACCTTC. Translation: CASVSGIANYGYTF.

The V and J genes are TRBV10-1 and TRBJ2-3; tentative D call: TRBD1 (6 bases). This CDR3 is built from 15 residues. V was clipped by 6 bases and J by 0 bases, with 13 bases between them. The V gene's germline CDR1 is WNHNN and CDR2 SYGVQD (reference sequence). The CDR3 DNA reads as TGCGCCAGCAGGGCGACAGGCTTAAGCACAGATACGCAGTATTTT. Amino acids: CASRATGLSTDTQYF.

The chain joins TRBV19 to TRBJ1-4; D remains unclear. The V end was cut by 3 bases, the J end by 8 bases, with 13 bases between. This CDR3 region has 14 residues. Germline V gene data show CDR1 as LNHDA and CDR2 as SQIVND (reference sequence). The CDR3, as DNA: TGTGCCAGTAGTATCCTGCCGCGGAACGAAAAACTGTTTTTT. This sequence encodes CASSILPRNEKLFF.

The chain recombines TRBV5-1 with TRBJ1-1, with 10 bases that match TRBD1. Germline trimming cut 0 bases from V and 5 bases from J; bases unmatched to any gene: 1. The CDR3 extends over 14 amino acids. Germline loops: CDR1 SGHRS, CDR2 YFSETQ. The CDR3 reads CASSLGDRGTEAFF. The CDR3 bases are TGCGCCAGCAGCTTGGGGGACAGGGGAACTGAAGCTTTCTTT.

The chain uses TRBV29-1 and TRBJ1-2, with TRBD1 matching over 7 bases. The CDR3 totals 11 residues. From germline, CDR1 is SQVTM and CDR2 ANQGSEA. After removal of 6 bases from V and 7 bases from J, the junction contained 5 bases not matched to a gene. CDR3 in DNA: TGCAGCGTGGGACAGACTTCTGGCTACACCTTC. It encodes CSVGQTSGYTF.

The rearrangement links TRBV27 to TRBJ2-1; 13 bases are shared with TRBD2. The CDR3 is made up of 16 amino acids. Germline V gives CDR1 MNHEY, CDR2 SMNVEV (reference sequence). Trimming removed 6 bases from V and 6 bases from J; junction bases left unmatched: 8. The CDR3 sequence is CASSGRLAGGVNEQFF. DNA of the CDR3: TGTGCCAGCAGCGGGCGACTAGCGGGAGGAGTCAATGAGCAGTTCTTC.

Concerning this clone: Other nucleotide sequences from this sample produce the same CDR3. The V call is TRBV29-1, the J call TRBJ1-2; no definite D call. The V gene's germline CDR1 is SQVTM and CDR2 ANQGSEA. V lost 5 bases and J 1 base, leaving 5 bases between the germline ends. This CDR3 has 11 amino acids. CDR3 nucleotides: TGCAGCGTTTCGGTTAACTATGGCTACACCTTC. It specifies CSVSVNYGYTF. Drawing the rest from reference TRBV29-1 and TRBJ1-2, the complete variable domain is SAVISQKPSRDICQRGTSLTIQCQVDSQVTMMFWYRQQPGQSLTLIATANQGSEATYESGFVIDKFPISRPNLTFSTLTVSNMSPEDSSIYLCSVSVNYGYTFGSGTRLTVV.

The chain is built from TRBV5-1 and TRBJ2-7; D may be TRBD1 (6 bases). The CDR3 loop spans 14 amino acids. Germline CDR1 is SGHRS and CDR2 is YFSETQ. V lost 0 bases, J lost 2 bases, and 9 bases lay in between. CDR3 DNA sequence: TGCGCCAGCAGCTTGGTGGCAGGGGCCTACGAGCAGTACTTC. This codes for CASSLVAGAYEQYF.

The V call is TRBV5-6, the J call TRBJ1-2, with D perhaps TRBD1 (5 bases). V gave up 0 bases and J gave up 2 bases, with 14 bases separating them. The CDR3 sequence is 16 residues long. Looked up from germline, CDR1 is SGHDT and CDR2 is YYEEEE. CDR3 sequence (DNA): TGTGCCAGCAGCTTGGCCCCGGGGGGGTCAAACTATGGCTACACCTTC. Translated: CASSLAPGGSNYGYTF.

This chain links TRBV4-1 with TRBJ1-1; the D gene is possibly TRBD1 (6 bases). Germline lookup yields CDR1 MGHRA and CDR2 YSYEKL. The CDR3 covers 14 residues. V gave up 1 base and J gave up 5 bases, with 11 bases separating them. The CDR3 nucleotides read TGCGCCAGCAGCCAAGGCAGGGGCGGGACTGAAGCTTTCTTT. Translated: CASSQGRGGTEAFF.

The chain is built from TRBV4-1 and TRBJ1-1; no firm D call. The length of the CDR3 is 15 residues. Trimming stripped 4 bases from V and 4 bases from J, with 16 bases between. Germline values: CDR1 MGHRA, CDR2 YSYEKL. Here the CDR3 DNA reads TGCGCCAGCAGCCTAGCCGGAGGTAGTGGCACTGAAGCTTTCTTT. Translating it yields CASSLAGGSGTEAFF.

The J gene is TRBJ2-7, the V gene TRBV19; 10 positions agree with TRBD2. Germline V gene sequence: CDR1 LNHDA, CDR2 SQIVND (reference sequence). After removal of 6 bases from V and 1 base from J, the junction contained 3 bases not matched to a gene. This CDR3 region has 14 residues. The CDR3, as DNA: TGTGCCAGTAGCGCTAGCGGGAGTTCCTACGAGCAGTACTTC. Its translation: CASSASGSSYEQYF. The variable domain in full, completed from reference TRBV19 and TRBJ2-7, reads DGGITQSPKYLFRKEGQNVTLSCEQNLNHDAMYWYRQDPGQGLRLIYYSQIVNDFQKGDIAEGYSVSREKKESFPLTVTSAQKNPTAFYLCASSASGSSYEQYFGPGTRLTVT.

CDR3 region: CASTLTGRGNTEAFF. The CDR3 nucleotides are TGTGCCAGCACCCTGACAGGGAGAGGGAACACTGAAGCTTTCTTT. The gene calls are TRBV11-1 and TRBJ1-1; 7 bases match TRBD1. The CDR3 extends over 15 amino acids. With 7 bases clipped from V and 1 base from J, the junction kept 9 bases outside the gene matches. Germline lookup yields CDR1 SGHAT and CDR2 FQDESV (reference sequence).